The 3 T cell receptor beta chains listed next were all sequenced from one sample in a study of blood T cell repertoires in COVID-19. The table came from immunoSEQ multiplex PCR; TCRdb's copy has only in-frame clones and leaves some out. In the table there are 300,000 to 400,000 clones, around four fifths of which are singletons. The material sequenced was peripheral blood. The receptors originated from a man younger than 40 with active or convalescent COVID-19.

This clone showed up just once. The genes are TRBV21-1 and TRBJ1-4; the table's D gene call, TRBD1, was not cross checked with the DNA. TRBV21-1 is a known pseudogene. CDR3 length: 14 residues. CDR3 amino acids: CASNDRGGNEKLFF. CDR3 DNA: TGTGCCAGCAACGACAGGGGGGGGAATGAAAAACTGTTTTTT.

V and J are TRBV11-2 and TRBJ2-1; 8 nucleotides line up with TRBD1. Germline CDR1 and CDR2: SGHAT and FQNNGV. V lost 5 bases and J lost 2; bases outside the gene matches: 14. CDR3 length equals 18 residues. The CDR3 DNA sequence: TGTGCCAGCAGCCAAGGCGACAGGGGAGCCGGACCCTACAATGAGCAGTTCTTC. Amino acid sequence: CASSQGDRGAGPYNEQFF. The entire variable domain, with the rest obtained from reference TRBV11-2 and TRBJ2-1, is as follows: EAGVAQSPRYKIIEKRQSVAFWCNPISGHATLYWYQQILGQGPKLLIQFQNNGVVDDSQLPKDRFSAERLKGVDSTLKIQPAKLEDSAVYLCASSQGDRGAGPYNEQFFGPGTRLTVL.

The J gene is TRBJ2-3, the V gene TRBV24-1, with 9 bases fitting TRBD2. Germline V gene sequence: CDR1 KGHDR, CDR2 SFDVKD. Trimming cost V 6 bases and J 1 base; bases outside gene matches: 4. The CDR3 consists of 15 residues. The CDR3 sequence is CATSIGGRGTDTQYF. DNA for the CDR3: TGTGCCACCAGTATAGGCGGGAGGGGCACAGATACGCAGTATTTT.